This T cell receptor (beta chain) stems from a study of shared clonotypes between healthy human individuals. Across the whole study: CD4 naive cells filled three plates per donor, CD4 memory three, CD8 naive two and CD8 memory one. Study-wide results and caveats: Across a handful of donors, naive CD4 shared 5% to 6%, naive CD8 3% to 3.5%, memory CD4 roughly 2.4%, memory CD8 under 0.5%. Rarefaction demonstrated incomplete sorted-subset sequencing despite large depth.

This clone was seen a handful of times. Its antigen is currently unknown. Some clones are missing from TCRdb's copy, which holds only in-frame ones; the method was immunoSEQ multiplex PCR. The table records about 600,000 clones, about 96% of them present only once. The authors divided CD4+ cells into CD45RA+ naive and CD45RA-negative memory subsets. The sample taken for sequencing was naive CD4+ T cells sorted from blood. Subset: CD45RA+ positively selected. This TCR was sampled from a woman aged 30 to 39 in good health.

CDR3 sequence reads: CSAPQATEAFF. The DNA of the CDR3 is TGCAGTGCGCCCCAGGCCACTGAAGCTTTCTTT. The chain recombines TRBV20-1 with TRBJ1-1; D ambiguous. In germline, CDR1 is DFQATT, CDR2 SNEGSKA (reference sequence). This CDR3 spans 11 amino acids. Trimming took off 6 bases at V and 4 bases at J, with 9 bases between the two ends.